The 7 T cell receptor beta chains reported below all come from one sample, sequenced in a study of blood T cell repertoires in COVID-19 (TCRdb year 2020). The method behind the library was the immunoSEQ multiplex PCR assay. The table was pulled from immuneACCESS by TCRdb, which kept in-frame rearrangements only. Such tables lose some clones; where checked, under half of the loss comes from unresolved V genes, and the rest has no known cause. This sample has about 220,000 clones in its table, and more than 75% of those were observed once. The ten largest clones represent roughly 2% of the sample. The source material was peripheral blood. Every receptor here comes from a man aged 35-49 years with active or convalescent COVID-19.

This chain connects TRBV19 to TRBJ2-7, with 7 bases aligning to TRBD2. This CDR3 comprises 13 residues. Unmatched junction bases numbered 5, after V lost 5 bases and J lost 4 bases. Germline CDR1 LNHDA, CDR2 SQIVND (reference sequence). CDR3 sequence reads: CASSLGLLYEQYF. CDR3 in DNA: TGTGCCAGTAGTTTGGGACTACTATACGAGCAGTACTTC.

Details on this clone: A much larger clone sits a single nucleotide away, making a read error possible. The J gene is TRBJ1-1, the V gene TRBV27; D remains unclear. Germline V gene lookup returns CDR1 MNHEY and CDR2 SMNVEV (reference sequence). The CDR3 is 12 residues long. V was trimmed by 5 bases and J by 1 base, leaving 5 bases between them. The CDR3 nucleotides are TGTGCCAGCAGTCCAGGGAACACTGAAGCTTTCTTT. Amino acids: CASSPGNTEAFF.

V is TRBV5-5 and J is TRBJ1-1, with D possibly being TRBD1 (6 bases). The CDR3 covers 12 residues. Germline values: CDR1 SGHKS, CDR2 YYEKEE (reference sequence). Trimming left V 4 bases short and J 7 bases short, with 11 bases between. Written as DNA, the CDR3 is TGTGCCAGCAGCCTACAGGGTAGTGAAGCTTTCTTT. Its translation is CASSLQGSEAFF.

This chain links TRBV27 with TRBJ1-1, with a weak D call TRBD1 (6 bases). There are 14 residues in the CDR3. Trimming pared 6 bases from V and 1 base from J, leaving 12 bases between. Germline loops: CDR1 MNHEY, CDR2 SMNVEV (reference sequence). DNA of the CDR3: TGTGCCAGCAGCACAAGGGGGGGGAACACTGAAGCTTTCTTT. Protein: CASSTRGGNTEAFF.

V and J are TRBV4-1 and TRBJ1-2; D possibly corresponds to TRBD1 (5 bases). V gave up 1 base and J gave up 5 bases, with 14 bases separating them. The length of the CDR3 is 15 residues. Germline-derived CDR1 and CDR2 are MGHRA and YSYEKL. The CDR3 spells CASSQGGVGTYGYTF. The CDR3 DNA follows: TGCGCCAGCAGCCAAGGGGGAGTCGGGACTTATGGCTACACCTTC.

This chain links TRBV28 with TRBJ1-5, with D tentatively TRBD1 (5 bases). The germline V gene encodes CDR1 MDHEN and CDR2 SYDVKM. The CDR3 has 15 residues. V lost 2 bases and J lost 1, with 9 bases in between. The CDR3 protein is CASSLGAGSNQPQHF. CDR3 nucleotide sequence: TGTGCCAGCAGTTTAGGGGCTGGAAGCAATCAGCCCCAGCATTTT.

V and J are TRBV2 and TRBJ2-3; 8 nucleotides align to TRBD2. The CDR3 contains 14 residues. Germline V gene sequence: CDR1 SNHLY, CDR2 FYNNEI. The ends lost 2 bases at V and 5 bases at J; junction bases unmatched: 3. In DNA, the CDR3 is TGTGCCAGCAGTGAACGGCTAGCGGGAGATACGCAGTATTTT. Translating gives CASSERLAGDTQYF.